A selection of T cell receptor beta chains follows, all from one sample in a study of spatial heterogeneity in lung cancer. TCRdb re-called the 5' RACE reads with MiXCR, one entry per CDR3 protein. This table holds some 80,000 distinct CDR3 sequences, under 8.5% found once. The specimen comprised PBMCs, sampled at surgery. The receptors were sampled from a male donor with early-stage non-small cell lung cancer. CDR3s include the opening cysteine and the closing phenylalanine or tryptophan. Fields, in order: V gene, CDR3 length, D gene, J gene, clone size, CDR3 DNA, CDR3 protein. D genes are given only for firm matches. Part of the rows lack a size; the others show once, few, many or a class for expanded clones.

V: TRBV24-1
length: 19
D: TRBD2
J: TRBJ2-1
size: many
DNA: TGTGCCACCAGTGACCCATCCGGGACTAGCGGGATCAGCTACAATGAGCAGTTCTTC
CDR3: CATSDPSGTSGISYNEQFF

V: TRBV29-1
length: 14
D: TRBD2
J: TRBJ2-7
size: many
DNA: TGCAGCACCCTCGGACTAGCGGGAGTCGACGAGCAGTACTTC
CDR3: CSTLGLAGVDEQYF

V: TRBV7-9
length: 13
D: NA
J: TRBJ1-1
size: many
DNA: TGTGCCAGCAGCCGTGAGGCGAACACTGAAGCTTTCTTT
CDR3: CASSREANTEAFF

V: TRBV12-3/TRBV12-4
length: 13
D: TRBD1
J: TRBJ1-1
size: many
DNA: TGTGCCAGCAACTTGGACAGGGCCCCTGAAGCTTTCTTT
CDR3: CASNLDRAPEAFF

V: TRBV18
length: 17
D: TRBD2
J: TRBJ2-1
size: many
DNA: TGTGCCAGCTCACCAGGGACTAGCGGGAGAAGCTCCGATGAGCAGTTCTTC
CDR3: CASSPGTSGRSSDEQFF

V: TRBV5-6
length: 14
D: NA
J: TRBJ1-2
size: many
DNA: TGTGCCAGCAGCTCCGGAGGGGGAAGCTATGGCTACACCTTC
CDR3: CASSSGGGSYGYTF

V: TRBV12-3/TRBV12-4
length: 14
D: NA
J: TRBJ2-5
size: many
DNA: TGTGCCAGCAGTTCCGAAAGACCAGGGGAGACCCAGTACTTC
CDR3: CASSSERPGETQYF

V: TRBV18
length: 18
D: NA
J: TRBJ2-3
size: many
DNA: TGTGCCAGCTCACTTTTCAGTCTTTCCGCGTTCGGCACAGATACGCAGTATTTT
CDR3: CASSLFSLSAFGTDTQYF

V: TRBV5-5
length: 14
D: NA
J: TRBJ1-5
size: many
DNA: TGTGCCAGCAGCTTCTTAGGGGGCAATCAGCCCCAGCATTTT
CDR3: CASSFLGGNQPQHF

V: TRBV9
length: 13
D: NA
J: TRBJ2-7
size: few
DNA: TGTGCCAGCAGCGTCCTCACCGACGGAGAGCAGTACTTC
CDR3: CASSVLTDGEQYF

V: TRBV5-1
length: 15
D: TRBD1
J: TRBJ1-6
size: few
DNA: TGCGCCAGCAGCATGGGACAGGGGAGCGATTCACCCCTCCACTTT
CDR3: CASSMGQGSDSPLHF

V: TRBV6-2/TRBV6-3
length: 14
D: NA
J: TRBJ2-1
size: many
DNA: TGTGCCAGCAGTTACTTTTCGAGGGGGAATGAGCAGTTCTTC
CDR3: CASSYFSRGNEQFF

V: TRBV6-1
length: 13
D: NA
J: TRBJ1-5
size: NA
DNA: TGTGCCAGCAGCCCCAACACGAATCAGCCCCAGCATTTT
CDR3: CASSPNTNQPQHF

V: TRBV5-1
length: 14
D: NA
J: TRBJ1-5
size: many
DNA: TGCGCCAGCAGCTTACCTAACTCGACAGACGGGCAGCATTTT
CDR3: CASSLPNSTDGQHF

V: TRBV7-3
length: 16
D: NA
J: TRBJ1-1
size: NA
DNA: TGTGCCAGCAGCCCGCTGCGATCCTACCAAAACACTGAAGCTTTCTTT
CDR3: CASSPLRSYQNTEAFF

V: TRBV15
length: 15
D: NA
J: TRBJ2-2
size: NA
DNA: TGTGCCACCAGTAGTTGGGGGCGCGTCACCGGGGAGCTGTTTTTT
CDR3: CATSSWGRVTGELFF

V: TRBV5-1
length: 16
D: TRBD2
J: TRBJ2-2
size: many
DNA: TGCGCCAGCAGCTCCCAGGAGAGTAGCGGGTCCGGGGAGCTGTTTTTT
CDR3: CASSSQESSGSGELFF

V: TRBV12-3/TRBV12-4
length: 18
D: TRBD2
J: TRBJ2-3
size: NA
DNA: TGTGCCAGCAGTCCGACTAGCGGGAGGGCCGGCGACACAGATACGCAGTATTTT
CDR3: CASSPTSGRAGDTDTQYF

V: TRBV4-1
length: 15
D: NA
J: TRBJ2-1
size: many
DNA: TGCGCCAGCAGCCCTCGCTCAGGCGGGGACAATGAGCAGTTCTTC
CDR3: CASSPRSGGDNEQFF

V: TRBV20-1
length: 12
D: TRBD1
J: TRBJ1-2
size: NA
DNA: TGCAGTGCAGAGGACAGGCTGAAAGGCTACACCTTC
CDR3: CSAEDRLKGYTF

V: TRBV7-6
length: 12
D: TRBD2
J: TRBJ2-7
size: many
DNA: TGTGCCAGCAGCCCGGGACTAGTCGAGCAGTACTTC
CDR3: CASSPGLVEQYF

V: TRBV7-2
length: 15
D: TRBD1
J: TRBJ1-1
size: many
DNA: TGTGCCAGCAGAGTTGACAGGGCCTTGAACACTGAAGCTTTCTTT
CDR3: CASRVDRALNTEAFF

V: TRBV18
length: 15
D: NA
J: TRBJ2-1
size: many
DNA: TGTGCCAGCTCACCATTCCGAGCGGGCTACAATGAGCAGTTCTTC
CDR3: CASSPFRAGYNEQFF

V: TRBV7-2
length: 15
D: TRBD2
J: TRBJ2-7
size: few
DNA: TGTGCCAGCAGCTTAGCGAGCGGGAGCTCCTACGAGCAGTACTTC
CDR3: CASSLASGSSYEQYF

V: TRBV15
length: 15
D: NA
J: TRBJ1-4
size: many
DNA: TGTGCCACCAGCAGAGATCGGGGGCGGAATGAAAAACTGTTTTTT
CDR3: CATSRDRGRNEKLFF

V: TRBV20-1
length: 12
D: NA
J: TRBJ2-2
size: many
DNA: TGCAGCTGCCGTACACCGACCGGGGAGCTGTTTTTT
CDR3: CSCRTPTGELFF

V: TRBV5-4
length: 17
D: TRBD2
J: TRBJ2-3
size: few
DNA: TGTGCCAGCAGCTTTAGAACAGCGGGAGTAAGCACAGATACGCAGTATTTT
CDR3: CASSFRTAGVSTDTQYF

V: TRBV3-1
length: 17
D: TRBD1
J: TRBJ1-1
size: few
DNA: TGTGCCAGCAGCCATGATTCCGTCGGGACAGTTAACACTGAAGCTTTCTTT
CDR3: CASSHDSVGTVNTEAFF

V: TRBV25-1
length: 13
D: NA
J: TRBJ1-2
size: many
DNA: TGTGCCATCCCGGGGGACGGGGAAAATGGCTACACCTTC
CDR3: CAIPGDGENGYTF

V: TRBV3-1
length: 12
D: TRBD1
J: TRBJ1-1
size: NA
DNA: TGTGCCAGCAGCCGACAGGGGACCGTGGCTTTCTTT
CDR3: CASSRQGTVAFF

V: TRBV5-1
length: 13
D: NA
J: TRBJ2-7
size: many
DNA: TGCGCCAGCAGAGGGGAAAGCTCCTACGAGCAGTACTTC
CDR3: CASRGESSYEQYF

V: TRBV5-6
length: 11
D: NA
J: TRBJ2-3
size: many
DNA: TGTGCCAGCAGCTACGACGATACGCAGTATTTT
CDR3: CASSYDDTQYF

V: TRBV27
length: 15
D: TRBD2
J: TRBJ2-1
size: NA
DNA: TGTGCCAGCAGTTTAAAAGCGGGAGGCTACAATGAGCAGTTCTTC
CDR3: CASSLKAGGYNEQFF

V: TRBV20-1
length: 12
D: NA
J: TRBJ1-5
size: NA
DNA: TGCAGTGCTGGGGGATGGGATCAGCCCCAGCATTTT
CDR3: CSAGGWDQPQHF

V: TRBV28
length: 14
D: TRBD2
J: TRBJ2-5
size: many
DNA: TGTGCCAGCAATCCTCTAGCGGGAGCAGAGACCCAGTACTTC
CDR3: CASNPLAGAETQYF

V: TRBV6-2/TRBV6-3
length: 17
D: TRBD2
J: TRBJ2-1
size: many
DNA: TGTGCCAGCAGTTACCCCCCGACTAGCTCGGCCTACAATGAGCAGTTCTTC
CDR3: CASSYPPTSSAYNEQFF

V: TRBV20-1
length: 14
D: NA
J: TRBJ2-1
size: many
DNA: TGCAGTGCTAGAGAAATTACCCAGGCCAATGAGCAGTTCTTC
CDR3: CSAREITQANEQFF

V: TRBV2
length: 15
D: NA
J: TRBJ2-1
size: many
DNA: TGTGCCAGCAGTGAAGGCTTAGGGCCGAAAAGTGAGCAGTTCTTC
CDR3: CASSEGLGPKSEQFF

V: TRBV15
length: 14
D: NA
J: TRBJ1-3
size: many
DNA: TGTGCCACCAGCGGACCTGTGAGAGGAAACACCATATATTTT
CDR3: CATSGPVRGNTIYF

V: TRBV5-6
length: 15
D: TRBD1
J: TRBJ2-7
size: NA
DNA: TGTGCCAGCAGCTTCTTCGGGACAGGGTCGGACGAGCAGTACTTC
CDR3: CASSFFGTGSDEQYF

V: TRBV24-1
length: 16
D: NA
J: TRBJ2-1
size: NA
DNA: TGTGCCACCAGTGACCCTATGTCGTTAGGCAACAATGAGCAGTTCTTC
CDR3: CATSDPMSLGNNEQFF

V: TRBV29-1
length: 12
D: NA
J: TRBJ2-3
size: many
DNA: TGCAGCGTTGATGGTGCGCCTGGGGTGCAGTATTTT
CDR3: CSVDGAPGVQYF

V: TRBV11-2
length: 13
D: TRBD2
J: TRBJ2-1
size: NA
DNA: TGTGCCAGCAGACTAGCGGGAAGCAATGAGCAGTTCTTC
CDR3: CASRLAGSNEQFF

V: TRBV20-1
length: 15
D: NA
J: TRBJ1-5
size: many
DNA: TGCAGTGCTAGAGATCGGTGGGACCGGGGCCGGCCCCAGCATTTT
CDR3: CSARDRWDRGRPQHF

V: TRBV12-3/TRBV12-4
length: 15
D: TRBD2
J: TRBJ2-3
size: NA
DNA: TGTGCCAGCAGTTCTGGCGGGAGGAGCACAGATACGCAGTATTTT
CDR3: CASSSGGRSTDTQYF

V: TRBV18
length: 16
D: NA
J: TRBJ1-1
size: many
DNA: TGTGCCAGCTCACCACCGCTGGACAGAAGGAACACTGAAGCTTTCTTT
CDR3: CASSPPLDRRNTEAFF

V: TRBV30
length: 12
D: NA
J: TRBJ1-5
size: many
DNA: TGTGCCTGGAGTGTACTGAGCGGAGCCCAGCATTTT
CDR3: CAWSVLSGAQHF

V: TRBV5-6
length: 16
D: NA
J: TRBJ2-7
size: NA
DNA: TGTGCCAGCAGCTTGGAAGCAAAGAGAAATTCCTACGAGCAGTACTTC
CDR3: CASSLEAKRNSYEQYF

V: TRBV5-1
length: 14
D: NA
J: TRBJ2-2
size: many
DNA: TGCGCCAGCAGCTTGGGGGCCCAGGGCGGGGAGCTGTTTTTT
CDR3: CASSLGAQGGELFF